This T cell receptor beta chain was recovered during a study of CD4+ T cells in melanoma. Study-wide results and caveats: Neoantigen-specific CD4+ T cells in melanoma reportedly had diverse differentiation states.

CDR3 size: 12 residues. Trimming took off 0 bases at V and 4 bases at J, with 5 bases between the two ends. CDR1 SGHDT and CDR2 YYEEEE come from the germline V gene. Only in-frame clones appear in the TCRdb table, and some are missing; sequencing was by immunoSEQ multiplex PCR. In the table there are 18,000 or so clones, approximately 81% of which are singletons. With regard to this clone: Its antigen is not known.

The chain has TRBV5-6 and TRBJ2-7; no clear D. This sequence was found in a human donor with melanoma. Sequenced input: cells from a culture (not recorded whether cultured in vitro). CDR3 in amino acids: CASSLDKYEQYF. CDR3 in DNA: TGTGCCAGCAGCTTGGACAAGTACGAGCAGTACTTC.